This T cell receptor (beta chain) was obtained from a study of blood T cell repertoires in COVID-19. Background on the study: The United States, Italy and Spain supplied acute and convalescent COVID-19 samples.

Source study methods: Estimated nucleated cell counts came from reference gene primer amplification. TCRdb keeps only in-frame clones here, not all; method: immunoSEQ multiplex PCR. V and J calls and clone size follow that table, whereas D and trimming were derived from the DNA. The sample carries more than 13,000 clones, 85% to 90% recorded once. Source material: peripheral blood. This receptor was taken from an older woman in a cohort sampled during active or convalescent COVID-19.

CDR3 in amino acids: CASGQGATQETQYF. Here the CDR3 DNA reads TGTGCCAGCGGACAGGGGGCAACCCAAGAGACCCAGTACTTC. This chain joins TRBV9 and TRBJ2-5; 11 nucleotides match TRBD1. Germline CDR1 is SGDLS and CDR2 is YYNGEE. The V gene end was trimmed by 7 bases and the J gene end by 1 base; junction bases not matched to a gene: 3. The CDR3 is 14 amino acids.